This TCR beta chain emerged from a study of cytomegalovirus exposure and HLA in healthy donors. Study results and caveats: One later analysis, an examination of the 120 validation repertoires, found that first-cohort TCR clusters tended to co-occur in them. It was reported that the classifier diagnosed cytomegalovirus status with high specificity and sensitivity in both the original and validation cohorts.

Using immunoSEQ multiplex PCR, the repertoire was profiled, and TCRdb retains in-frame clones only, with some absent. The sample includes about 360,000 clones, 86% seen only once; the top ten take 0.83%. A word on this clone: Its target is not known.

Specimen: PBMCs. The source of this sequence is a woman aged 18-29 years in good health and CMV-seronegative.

CDR3: CASSEFEGTAFF. CDR3 coding DNA: TGCGCCAGCAGTGAGTTTGAGGGAACAGCTTTCTTT. The J gene is TRBJ1-1, the V gene TRBV10-2, with unresolved D. This CDR3 region has 12 residues. V lost 1 base and J 10 bases, leaving 10 bases between the germline ends. The V gene's germline CDR1 is WSHSY and CDR2 SAAADI.